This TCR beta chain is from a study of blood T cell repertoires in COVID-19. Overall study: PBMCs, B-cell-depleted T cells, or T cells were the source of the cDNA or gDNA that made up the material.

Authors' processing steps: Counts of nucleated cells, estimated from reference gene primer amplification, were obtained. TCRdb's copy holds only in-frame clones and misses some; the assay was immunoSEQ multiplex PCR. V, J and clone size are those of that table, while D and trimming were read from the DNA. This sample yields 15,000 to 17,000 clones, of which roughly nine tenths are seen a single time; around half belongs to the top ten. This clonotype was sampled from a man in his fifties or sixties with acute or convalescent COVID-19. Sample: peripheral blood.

The CDR3 loop is CASSLAPPSGSTDTQYF. Written as DNA, the CDR3 is TGTGCCAGCAGCTTAGCGCCCCCGAGCGGGAGCACAGATACGCAGTATTTT. The chain combines TRBV7-9 with TRBJ2-3, with D maybe TRBD2 (6 bases). Germline CDR1 and CDR2: SEHNR and FQNEAQ (reference sequence). V lost 0 bases to trimming and J lost 0 bases, with 13 bases between them. The CDR3 sequence is 17 residues long.